This record looks at one T cell receptor beta chain sequence and its context. The data stem from a study of blood T cell repertoires in COVID-19. Across the whole study: Italy, Spain and the United States were the sources of the convalescent and acute COVID-19 samples. Sample material is recorded as cDNA or gDNA derived from T cells, B-cell-depleted T cells, or PBMCs.

The authors' processing: It was from reference gene primer amplification that nucleated cell counts were estimated. Data came from immunoSEQ multiplex PCR; TCRdb stores just in-frame clones and leaves some out. From that table come the V and J calls and clone size; the DNA was used to work out D and trimming. The data show about 160,000 clones, around 87% seen once. J lost 3 bases, V lost 5 bases, and 1 base had no gene match. The CDR3 consists of 13 residues. CDR1 is SGHNT and CDR2 is YENEEA in the germline V gene. The source is a man older than 75 with acute or convalescent COVID-19. V is TRBV11-3 and J is TRBJ2-7, with 10 bases lining up with TRBD1. Sequenced material: peripheral blood. The CDR3 nucleotides read TGTGCCAGCAGCCGGGACAGGGGCTACGAGCAGTACTTC. Its protein product is CASSRDRGYEQYF. Combining the CDR3 with reference TRBV11-3 and TRBJ2-7 gives the whole variable domain EAGVVQSPRYKIIEKKQPVAFWCNPISGHNTLYWYLQNLGQGPELLIRYENEEAVDDSQLPKDRFSAERLKGVDSTLKIQPAELGDSAVYLCASSRDRGYEQYFGPGTRLTVT.